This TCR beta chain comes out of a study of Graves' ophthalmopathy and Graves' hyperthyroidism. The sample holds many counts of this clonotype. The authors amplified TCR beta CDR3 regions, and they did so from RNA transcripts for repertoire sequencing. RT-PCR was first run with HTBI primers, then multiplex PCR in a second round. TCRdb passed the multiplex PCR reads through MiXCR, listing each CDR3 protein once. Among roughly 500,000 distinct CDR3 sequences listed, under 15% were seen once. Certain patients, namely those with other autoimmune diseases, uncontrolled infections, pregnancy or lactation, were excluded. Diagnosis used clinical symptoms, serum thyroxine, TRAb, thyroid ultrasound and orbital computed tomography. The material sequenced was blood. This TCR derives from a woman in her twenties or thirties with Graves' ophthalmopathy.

CDR3 amino acids: CASSLARDRSGYF. In DNA, the CDR3 is TGTGCCAGCAGTTTAGCACGGGACAGGTCTGGGTACTTC. The chain recombines TRBV28 with TRBJ2-5, with 8 bases aligning to TRBD1. V shed 2 bases, J shed 13 bases, and the junction held 9 bases outside the gene matches. The CDR3 length is 13 residues. The germline V gene encodes CDR1 MDHEN and CDR2 SYDVKM.